This TCR beta chain was captured in a study of blood T cell repertoires in COVID-19. Study background: Spain, Italy and the United States supplied samples that represented acute and convalescent COVID-19. Sample material is recorded as cDNA or gDNA derived from T cells, B-cell-depleted T cells, or PBMCs.

In the original processing: By means of reference gene primer amplification, nucleated cell counts were estimated. Produced via immunoSEQ multiplex PCR; TCRdb's table is partial and in-frame only. V and J calls and clone size are those listed in that table; D and trimming were worked out from the DNA. The table lists tens of thousands of clones, 65% to 90% of them singletons. V lost 7 bases to trimming and J lost 5 bases, with 16 bases between them. The germline V gene has CDR1 SNHLY and CDR2 FYNNEI. CDR3 length: 14 amino acids. The V call is TRBV2, the J call TRBJ2-3; D is ambiguous. This clonotype was sampled from a woman aged 55-70 years with acute or convalescent COVID-19. Specimen: peripheral blood. CDR3 DNA sequence: TGTGCCAGCAATGTTCCAGGCAGTGTAGATACGCAGTATTTT. It is translated as CASNVPGSVDTQYF. Drawing the rest from reference TRBV2 and TRBJ2-3, the complete variable domain is EPEVTQTPSHQVTQMGQEVILRCVPISNHLYFYWYRQILGQKVEFLVSFYNNEISEKSEIFDDQFSVERPDGSNFTLKIRSTKLEDSAMYFCASNVPGSVDTQYFGPGTRLTVL.